This T cell receptor beta chain derives from a study of blood T cell repertoires in COVID-19. Background on the study: Whether acute or convalescent, the COVID-19 samples came from the United States, Italy and Spain. Nucleic acid was either cDNA or gDNA, and it came from T cells, B-cell-depleted T cells, or PBMCs.

The authors' processing: It was from reference gene primer amplification that nucleated cell counts were estimated. The protocol was immunoSEQ multiplex PCR, while the TCRdb copy is restricted to in-frame clones and leaves out a portion. For V, J and clone size, that table is used; D and trimming come from the DNA. The sample records some 80,000 clones, 81% being singletons. V gave up 2 bases and J gave up 5 bases; unmatched junction bases: 7. The CDR3 covers 15 residues. Germline V lookup: CDR1 MNHEY, CDR2 SMNVEV (reference sequence). Material for sequencing was peripheral blood. The rearrangement links TRBV27 to TRBJ2-7; the match to TRBD1 covers 9 bases. The sequence derives from a man aged 80 or over with acute or convalescent COVID-19. The CDR3: CASSLGPTGGNEQYF. CDR3 DNA sequence: TGTGCCAGCAGTTTAGGTCCGACAGGGGGTAACGAGCAGTACTTC.